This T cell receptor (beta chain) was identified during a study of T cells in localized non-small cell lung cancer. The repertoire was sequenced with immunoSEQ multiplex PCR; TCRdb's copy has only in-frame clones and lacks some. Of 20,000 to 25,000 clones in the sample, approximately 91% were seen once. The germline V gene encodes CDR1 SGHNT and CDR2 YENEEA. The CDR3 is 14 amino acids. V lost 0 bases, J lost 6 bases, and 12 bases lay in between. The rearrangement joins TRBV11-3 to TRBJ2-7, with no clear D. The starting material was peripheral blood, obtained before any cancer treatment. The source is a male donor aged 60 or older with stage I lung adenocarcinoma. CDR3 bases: TGTGCCAGCAGCTTAGATAACAAGGAAGGCGAGCAGTACTTC. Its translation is CASSLDNKEGEQYF.